This TCR beta chain was recovered during a study of PD-L1 blockade in urothelial cancer. Study outcomes and limitations: Below-median TCR clonality that was measured in pretreatment blood predicted better survival.

Time point meaning: pretreatment peripheral blood. Urothelial carcinoma, locally advanced or metastatic, affected the patients. TCRdb's table, derived via immunoSEQ multiplex PCR, lists solely in-frame clones and lacks some. Of under 40,000 clones in the sample, roughly four fifths are singletons; the top ten hold 6.8%. As regards this clone: Its cognate antigen is unknown.

The source material was PBMCs, sampled around atezolizumab (anti-PD-L1) treatment. This TCR was sampled from a man aged 60-69 years with urothelial cancer.

CDR3 in amino acids: CASSLGGGSTGELFF. CDR3 nucleotides: TGTGCCAGCAGTTTAGGCGGGGGAAGCACCGGGGAGCTGTTTTTT. V gene TRBV28 combines with J gene TRBJ2-2; the match to TRBD2 covers 7 bases. Germline CDR1 is MDHEN and CDR2 is SYDVKM. This CDR3 region has 15 residues. Trimming at V came to 2 bases and at J to 4 bases, leaving 4 bases not matched to a gene.